What follows are 15 T cell receptor beta chains derived from one specimen sequenced in a study of blood T cell repertoires in COVID-19. Repertoires were generated with immunoSEQ multiplex PCR, while TCRdb's copy carries only in-frame clones and drops some. The sample holds 150,000 to 200,000 clones, approximately 95% seen once. The sample consisted of peripheral blood. The receptors were gathered from a woman aged 55-70 years with COVID-19, enrolled during active disease.

The chain uses TRBV7-2 and TRBJ2-7; 7 nucleotides line up with TRBD1. Germline V gene lookup returns CDR1 SGHTA and CDR2 FQGNSA. Trimming at V came to 0 bases and at J to 4 bases, leaving 3 bases not matched to a gene. The CDR3 spans 14 residues. The DNA of the CDR3 is TGTGCCAGCAGCTTAGCCGGGACAGAATACGAGCAGTACTTC. It specifies CASSLAGTEYEQYF.

The rearrangement links TRBV11-2 to TRBJ2-7; D perhaps matches TRBD2 (7 bases). Per the germline V gene, CDR1 is SGHAT and CDR2 is FQNNGV. V lost 2 bases, J lost 2 bases, and 13 bases lay in between. This CDR3 is 15 amino acids long. Here the CDR3 reads CASSLMGGRAYEQYF. The CDR3, as DNA: TGTGCCAGCAGCTTAATGGGGGGGCGCGCCTACGAGCAGTACTTC.

The chain is built from TRBV7-2 and TRBJ1-1, with 7 bases matching TRBD1. Germline V CDR1 and CDR2: SGHTA, FQGNSA. The CDR3 is made up of 12 amino acids. V was clipped by 9 bases and J by 3 bases; unmatched bases: 4. The CDR3 sequence: CASRQGHTEAFF. In nucleotides, the CDR3 is TGTGCCAGTCGACAGGGACACACTGAAGCTTTCTTT.

This clone was observed once. V gene TRBV3-1 (or the pseudogene TRBV3-2) combines with J gene TRBJ2-5; 9 bases map to TRBD2. The CDR3 length is 17 residues. The germline V gene encodes CDR1 LGHDT and CDR2 YNNKEL (reference sequence). V lost 3 bases, J lost 0 bases, and 8 bases stayed unmatched. CDR3 sequence reads: CASSQVAGAPYQETQYF. CDR3 in DNA: TGTGCCAGCAGCCAGGTAGCGGGGGCCCCATACCAAGAGACCCAGTACTTC.

The chain uses TRBV6-5 and TRBJ1-2; D gene unclear. Germline CDR1 is MNHEY and CDR2 is SVGAGI. The CDR3 loop spans 13 amino acids. The V gene lost 5 bases and the J gene lost 0 bases, with 7 bases spanning the gap. As DNA, the CDR3 is TGTGCCAGCAGTAGGGAGCCTAACTATGGCTACACCTTC. Its translation: CASSREPNYGYTF.

With respect to this clone: The same CDR3 is also encoded by other DNA sequences in this sample. The chain recombines TRBV19 with TRBJ1-1; D not resolved. The CDR3 consists of 13 residues. Trimming took off 0 bases at V and 5 bases at J, with 7 bases between the two ends. In germline, CDR1 is LNHDA, CDR2 SQIVND (reference sequence). CDR3 DNA sequence: TGTGCCAGTAGTATAGATCGGGAGACTGAAGCTTTCTTT. This encodes CASSIDRETEAFF. Using reference TRBV19 and TRBJ1-1 for the parts outside the CDR3, the full variable domain is DGGITQSPKYLFRKEGQNVTLSCEQNLNHDAMYWYRQDPGQGLRLIYYSQIVNDFQKGDIAEGYSVSREKKESFPLTVTSAQKNPTAFYLCASSIDRETEAFFGQGTRLTVV.

In this sample, this clone turned up once. The chain employs TRBV10-2 and TRBJ1-4; a weak D match, TRBD1 (5 bases). Germline V gene data show CDR1 as WSHSY and CDR2 as SAAADI. The CDR3 spans 14 residues. V lost 2 bases and J lost 8, with 12 bases in between. The CDR3 DNA follows: TGCGCCAGCAGTGAGAGGGGCAATAAGGAAAAACTGTTTTTT. Translation: CASSERGNKEKLFF.

The V call is TRBV30, the J call TRBJ2-5, with 9 bases matching TRBD1. CDR3 size: 14 residues. In germline, CDR1 is GTSNPN, CDR2 SVGIG (reference sequence). Trimming cost V 3 bases and J 5 bases; bases outside gene matches: 7. The CDR3 DNA follows: TGTGCCTGGAGCCGGGACAGGGTGTCGGAGACCCAGTACTTC. As protein: CAWSRDRVSETQYF.

The chain has TRBV7-2 and TRBJ1-6, with D perhaps TRBD1 (6 bases). V was trimmed by 1 base and J by 10 bases, leaving 17 bases between them. Germline values: CDR1 SGHTA, CDR2 FQGNSA. This CDR3 contains 16 residues. DNA for the CDR3: TGTGCCAGCAGCTTAGACTCCCCACAGGGAACCTCACCCCTCCACTTT. Its protein is CASSLDSPQGTSPLHF.

Comments on this clone: One junction end disagrees with the germline gene, perhaps due to a read error. The chain carries TRBV10-3 and TRBJ1-1, with TRBD1 identical over 10 bases. The germline V gene has CDR1 ENHRY and CDR2 SYGVKD. This CDR3 has 15 amino acids. The CDR3 sequence: CAISKSTGGMAEAFF. CDR3 nucleotides: TGTGCCATCAGTAAGTCGACAGGGGGCATGGCTGAAGCTTTCTTT.

The chain joins TRBV9 to TRBJ1-1; 7 bases are shared with TRBD1. The CDR3 spans 15 residues. V gave up 2 bases and J gave up 1 base; unmatched junction bases: 5. Germline-derived CDR1 and CDR2 are SGDLS and YYNGEE. The CDR3 nucleotides read TGTGCCAGCAGCGTGGAGACAGGGTGGAACACTGAAGCTTTCTTT. This sequence encodes CASSVETGWNTEAFF.

The rearrangement joins TRBV27 to TRBJ1-1; a possible D gene is TRBD1 (6 bases). CDR3 length equals 14 residues. Germline CDR1 reads MNHEY; CDR2 reads SMNVEV (reference sequence). Trimming cost V 2 bases and J 3 bases, with 10 bases left between them. CDR3: CASSLQGSYTEAFF. The CDR3, as DNA: TGTGCCAGCAGTTTACAGGGGAGTTACACTGAAGCTTTCTTT.

J is TRBJ1-6 and V is TRBV9, with D perhaps matching TRBD1 (5 bases). Germline lookup yields CDR1 SGDLS and CDR2 YYNGEE. The CDR3 sequence is 16 residues long. V lost 3 bases to trimming and J lost 10 bases, with 20 bases between them. CDR3 residues: CASSEGLGGRRSPLHF. Written as DNA, the CDR3 is TGTGCCAGCAGCGAGGGACTCGGCGGGCGAAGGTCACCCCTCCACTTT.

This chain connects TRBV5-1 to TRBJ1-1; 9 bases are shared with TRBD1. The V gene end was trimmed by 3 bases and the J gene end by 1 base; junction bases not matched to a gene: 7. The length of the CDR3 is 16 residues. CDR1 and CDR2 (germline): SGHRS, YFSETQ. This CDR3 reads CASSSARQGENTEAFF. The CDR3 region has the DNA TGCGCCAGCAGCTCTGCCCGACAGGGGGAGAACACTGAAGCTTTCTTT.

This clone was observed a single time. The V and J genes are TRBV7-2 and TRBJ2-5; 8 bases agree with TRBD1. The V segment lost 6 bases and the J segment 1 base; nucleotides outside the gene matches: 7. This CDR3 is built from 15 residues. The V gene's germline CDR1 is SGHTA and CDR2 FQGNSA. The DNA for the CDR3 is TGTGCCAGCAGTCCCGGACAGGGCGTCCAAGAGACCCAGTACTTC. It yields the protein CASSPGQGVQETQYF.